This TCR beta chain stems from a study of circulating CD8 cells and anti-PD-1 response in melanoma. Notes on the study in general: Only baseline and M1 samples entered the published repertoire comparisons.

The QIAseq Immune Repertoire TCR panel built the libraries from around 15 ng of total RNA. TCRdb analysed the reads with MiXCR anew, one entry per CDR3 protein. Of roughly 120 distinct CDR3 sequences in the sample, 13% were seen once. Live CD3+CD8+TCRalphabeta+ cells were sorted into four subsets by PD-1 and/or TIGIT. Trimming removed 1 base at V and 2 bases at J, with 12 bases between. Germline CDR1 LGHNT, CDR2 FRNRAP. The length of the CDR3 is 15 residues. By share, this clonotype counts as large. The antigen is undetermined. The chain combines TRBV12-5 with TRBJ2-7; no clear D. This receptor was obtained from a human donor with melanoma. This specimen consisted of CD8+ T cells from PBMCs, obtained at baseline or after one month of anti-PD-1 therapy (not recorded which). The CDR3, as DNA: TGTGCTAGTGGTTTGGGTGGGGAACCCGCCTACGAGCAGTACTTC. Amino acid sequence: CASGLGGEPAYEQYF.